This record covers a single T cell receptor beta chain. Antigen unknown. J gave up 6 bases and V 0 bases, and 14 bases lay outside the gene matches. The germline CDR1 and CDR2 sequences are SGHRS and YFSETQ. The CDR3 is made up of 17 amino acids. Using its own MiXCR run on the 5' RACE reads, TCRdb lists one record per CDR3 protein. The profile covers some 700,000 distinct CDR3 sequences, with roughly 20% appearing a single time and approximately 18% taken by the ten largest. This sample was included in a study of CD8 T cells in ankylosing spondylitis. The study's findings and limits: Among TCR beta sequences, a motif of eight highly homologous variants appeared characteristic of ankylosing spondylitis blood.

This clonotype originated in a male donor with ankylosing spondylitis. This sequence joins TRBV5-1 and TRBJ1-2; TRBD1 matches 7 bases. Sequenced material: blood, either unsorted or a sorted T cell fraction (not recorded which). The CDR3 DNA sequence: TGCGCCAGCAGCTTGGAACTCCGCCGACAGGGTGGGAATGGCTACACCTTC. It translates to CASSLELRRQGGNGYTF.